The clone carrying this T cell receptor (beta chain) was counted a single time. Additional DNA sequences in this sample encode the identical CDR3. The sample comes from a study of shared clonotypes between healthy human individuals. The repertoire was sequenced with immunoSEQ multiplex PCR; TCRdb's copy has only in-frame clones and lacks some. The table includes nearly 2 million clones, about 95% detected once. Terminally differentiated effector memory CD45RA+ cells were excluded from the naive CD8 cells, which were CD45RO-negative and positively selected for CCR7. The CDR3 runs to 12 residues. Germline V lookup: CDR1 MNHEY, CDR2 SMNVEV (reference sequence). Trimming removed 1 base from V and 6 bases from J, with 7 bases in between.

This rearrangement joins TRBV27 to TRBJ2-7; D is unresolved. What was sequenced was naive CD8+ T cells sorted from blood. The origin of this receptor is a man aged 18 to 29 in good health. The CDR3 sequence: CASSLLEGEQYF. CDR3 in DNA: TGTGCCAGCAGTTTATTGGAAGGCGAGCAGTACTTC.